One and the same sample provided the 14 T cell receptor beta chains below, sequenced in a study of cytomegalovirus exposure and HLA in healthy donors (dated by TCRdb to 2016 to 2017). Libraries were prepared through the immunoSEQ multiplex PCR assay. For the multiplex PCR, a mixture combining 60 forward primers for TCR Vbeta segments and 13 reverse primers for TCR Jbeta segments was used. The table was pulled from immuneACCESS by TCRdb, which kept in-frame rearrangements only. Such tables lose some clones; where checked, under half of the loss comes from unresolved V genes, and the rest has no known cause. The sample table shows about 140,000 clones, and approximately 80% are seen once. The ten largest account for approximately 2.3% of the sample. Sequencing was done on a sample of PBMCs. The receptors shown here come from a male donor in good health and CMV-seronegative.

V gene TRBV15 combines with J gene TRBJ2-7, with D possibly matching TRBD1 (6 bases). The CDR3 is 14 amino acids. Germline CDR1 LNHNV, CDR2 YYDKDF (reference sequence). V was trimmed by 0 bases and J by 4 bases, leaving 10 bases between them. The CDR3 spells CATSRDQGTYEQYF. The CDR3 DNA follows: TGTGCCACCAGCAGAGATCAGGGGACATACGAGCAGTACTTC.

The chain uses TRBV11-3 and TRBJ2-2; 7 positions agree with TRBD2. V shed 5 bases and J 9 bases; nucleotides not matched to a gene: 15. The CDR3 sequence is 16 residues long. Per the germline V gene, CDR1 is SGHNT and CDR2 is YENEEA. DNA of the CDR3: TGTGCCAGCAGCGCACGCAGGGCGGGAGAATACCGGGAGCTGTTTTTT. Encoded protein: CASSARRAGEYRELFF.

This chain uses TRBV7-9 with TRBJ2-4, with 12 bases identical to TRBD2. The germline V gene encodes CDR1 SEHNR and CDR2 FQNEAQ (reference sequence). This CDR3 has 16 amino acids. The V and J ends lost 6 bases and 7 bases, in that order; junction bases with no gene match: 10. The CDR3 loop reads CASRQLAGGPGNIQYF. The CDR3 DNA reads TGTGCCAGCAGGCAGCTAGCGGGAGGGCCCGGGAACATTCAGTACTTC.

The gene calls are TRBV27 and TRBJ1-1; D remains ambiguous. Deletions cut 5 bases from V and 1 base from J, with 11 bases between. The germline gives CDR1 MNHEY, CDR2 SMNVEV (reference sequence). CDR3 length: 14 residues. CDR3 bases: TGTGCCAGCAGTCATACCGGTGGGAACACTGAAGCTTTCTTT. Encoded protein: CASSHTGGNTEAFF.

This clone was counted between two and nine times. The chain recombines TRBV4-3 with TRBJ1-1; D is uncertain. Germline loops: CDR1 LGHNA, CDR2 YSLEER. The CDR3 totals 14 residues. Trimming cost V 2 bases and J 3 bases, with 10 bases left between them. The chain's CDR3 is CASSQSREYTEAFF. CDR3 nucleotide sequence: TGCGCCAGCAGCCAATCACGGGAGTACACTGAAGCTTTCTTT.

V usage is TRBV6-5 and J usage is TRBJ2-7; D may be TRBD1 (5 bases). Trimming took off 8 bases at V and 2 bases at J, with 13 bases between the two ends. The germline V gene has CDR1 MNHEY and CDR2 SVGAGI. There are 13 residues in the CDR3. DNA for the CDR3: TGTGCCAGCTCAGGGTTTGGGGCCTACGAGCAGTACTTC. Protein product: CASSGFGAYEQYF.

The chain uses TRBV29-1 and TRBJ2-7, with 8 positions matching TRBD1. The V and J ends lost 6 bases and 0 bases, in that order; junction bases with no gene match: 7. In germline, CDR1 is SQVTM, CDR2 ANQGSEA. The CDR3 spans 14 residues. In DNA form, the CDR3 reads TGCAGCGTCCGGGACAGGAGGACCTCCTACGAGCAGTACTTC. Protein sequence: CSVRDRRTSYEQYF.

V usage is TRBV18 and J usage is TRBJ2-1; 10 bases map to TRBD2. This CDR3 spans 15 amino acids. CDR1 is KGHSH, CDR2 LQKENI, per germline. V gave up 6 bases and J gave up 4 bases; unmatched junction bases: 6. The chain's CDR3 is CASSPNSGGYNEQFF. The CDR3 DNA reads as TGTGCCAGCTCCCCGAATAGCGGGGGGTACAATGAGCAGTTCTTC.

The chain links TRBV4-1 to TRBJ2-7; 12 nucleotides align to TRBD2. J gave up 9 bases and V 0 bases, and 15 bases lay outside the gene matches. The CDR3 sequence is 18 residues long. Germline CDR1 reads MGHRA; CDR2 reads YSYEKL. The CDR3 sequence is CASSQDGLAGLDGVGQYF. CDR3 nucleotides: TGCGCCAGCAGCCAAGATGGACTAGCGGGGCTCGATGGGGTGGGGCAGTACTTC.

The chain carries TRBV5-1 and TRBJ2-3, with 12 bases matching TRBD2. Germline V gene data show CDR1 as SGHRS and CDR2 as YFSETQ. The CDR3 totals 17 residues. With V trimmed by 0 bases and J by 3 bases, 5 bases remained unmatched. As DNA, the CDR3 is TGCGCCAGCAGCTTGGGACTTACTAGCGGGAGGACAGATACGCAGTATTTT. Its protein is CASSLGLTSGRTDTQYF.

V and J are TRBV4-1 and TRBJ2-1; D is ambiguous. V lost 8 bases and J lost 5, with 4 bases in between. The V gene's germline CDR1 is MGHRA and CDR2 YSYEKL. CDR3 length: 10 residues. Here the CDR3 DNA reads TGCGCCAGCGGCAACAATGAGCAGTTCTTC. As protein: CASGNNEQFF.

V usage is TRBV20-1 and J usage is TRBJ2-1; 7 bases match TRBD2. CDR3 length equals 11 residues. Unmatched junction bases numbered 0, after V lost 1 base and J lost 9 bases. The germline gives CDR1 DFQATT, CDR2 SNEGSKA (reference sequence). The CDR3 reads CSARGGGEQFF. CDR3 DNA: TGCAGTGCTAGAGGGGGGGGTGAGCAGTTCTTC.

The chain combines TRBV7-8 with TRBJ2-5; unclear D gene. TRBJ2-7 explains the end of the DNA better; the J call may be wrong. Germline V CDR1 and CDR2: SGHVS, FQNEAQ. CDR3 size: 11 residues. The CDR3 loop is CASSQEYEQYF. In nucleotides, the CDR3 is TGTGCCAGCAGTCAAGAGTACGAGCAGTACTTC.

The chain employs TRBV27 and TRBJ2-5; the match to TRBD1 covers 8 bases. The CDR3 runs 14 residues. The V gene's germline CDR1 is MNHEY and CDR2 SMNVEV (reference sequence). The ends lost 5 bases at V and 2 bases at J; junction bases unmatched: 4. The CDR3 coding sequence is TGTGCCAGCAGTATACAGGGGGAACAAGAGACCCAGTACTTC. It translates to CASSIQGEQETQYF.